This TCR beta chain was captured by sequencing in a study of cytomegalovirus exposure and HLA in healthy donors. Whole-study findings and limits: For TCR beta chains, V- and J-gene trimming was later linked to a missense DCLRE1C variant.

Both 60 Vbeta primers and 13 Jbeta primers went into the PCR. Method: immunoSEQ multiplex PCR; TCRdb's copy keeps in-frame clones and lacks some. The table includes roughly 150,000 clones, around four fifths detected once. The ends were cut back, 6 bases at V and 1 base at J, with 15 bases in the middle. The V gene's germline CDR1 is MNHEY and CDR2 SVGAGI. The CDR3 spans 15 residues. This clone has a handful of counts. The antigen is undetermined. The rearrangement uses TRBV6-5 and TRBJ1-2; a weak D match, TRBD1 (6 bases). This clonotype was sampled from a woman aged 18-29 years in good health and CMV-seronegative. Specimen: PBMCs. The CDR3 is CASSLGQTHNYGYTF. CDR3 sequence (DNA): TGTGCCAGCAGCCTAGGACAGACTCATAACTATGGCTACACCTTC.